A selection of T cell receptor beta chains follows, all from one sample in a study of cytomegalovirus exposure and HLA in healthy donors. Sequencing was performed with immunoSEQ multiplex PCR; in TCRdb, only in-frame clones are kept and a portion is missing. This repertoire shows hundreds of thousands of clones, almost 80% found once; its top ten account for 1.8%. Sequencing used PBMCs. The source is a male donor in good health and CMV-seronegative. Both conserved end residues are part of each CDR3. A D gene is named only where the DNA matches it firmly. The size of a clone is reported for some rows only, either as once, few or many, or as a class for expanded clones.

clone_size d_call j_call v_call cdr3_aa cdr3_nt
few . TRBJ2-1 TRBV25-1 CASSEKARGDEQFF TGTGCCAGCAGTGAAAAGGCCAGGGGAGACGAGCAGTTCTTC
. TRBD1 TRBJ2-7 TRBV9 CASSTGQGAYEQYF TGTGCCAGCAGCACCGGACAGGGGGCTTACGAGCAGTACTTC
. TRBD1 TRBJ1-5 TRBV2 CASRDRGNQPQHF TGTGCCAGCAGGGACAGGGGGAATCAGCCCCAGCATTTT
few TRBD1 TRBJ1-1 TRBV18 CASSSGQGRYTEAFF TGTGCCAGCTCAAGCGGACAGGGGAGGTACACTGAAGCTTTCTTT
few TRBD2 TRBJ2-4 TRBV7-8 CASSLDLGLAGGLGNIQYF TGTGCCAGCAGCTTAGATCTCGGGCTAGCGGGGGGATTGGGAAACATTCAGTACTTC
. . TRBJ2-2 TRBV5-1 CASSFSVTNTGELFF TGCGCCAGCAGCTTTTCAGTTACGAACACCGGGGAGCTGTTTTTT
. . TRBJ2-7 TRBV19 CASKTSTESGYEQYF TGTGCCAGCAAAACCTCGACAGAGAGTGGCTACGAGCAGTACTTC
. TRBD1 TRBJ2-3 TRBV28 CASSQRDRGTDTQYF TGTGCCAGCAGTCAACGGGACAGGGGTACAGATACGCAGTATTTT
. TRBD1 TRBJ2-7 TRBV11-3 CASSVLRDSSYEQYF TGTGCCAGCAGCGTCCTCCGGGACAGCTCCTACGAGCAGTACTTC
. . TRBJ1-3 TRBV6-5 CASSYSRLSSGNTIYF TGTGCCAGCAGTTACTCGAGGCTATCCTCTGGAAACACCATATATTTT
many . TRBJ1-5 TRBV4-3 CASSQDHNQPQHF TGCGCCAGCAGCCAAGATCACAATCAGCCCCAGCATTTT
once . TRBJ2-3 TRBV5-1 CASSLVGAATDTQYF TGCGCCAGCAGCTTGGTTGGGGCGGCCACAGATACGCAGTATTTT
few . TRBJ1-3 TRBV5-1 CASSLGTVFSGNTIYF TGCGCCAGCAGCTTAGGTACAGTCTTCTCTGGAAACACCATATATTTT
. . TRBJ2-6 TRBV11-2 CASRNREVGANVLTF TGTGCCAGCAGAAACCGGGAAGTGGGGGCCAACGTCCTGACTTTC
. TRBD1 TRBJ2-7 TRBV19 CASSMPGQGINEQYF TGTGCCAGTAGTATGCCGGGACAGGGAATCAACGAGCAGTACTTC
. TRBD1 TRBJ2-1 TRBV7-9 CASRRQGVDNEQFF TGTGCCAGCAGGCGACAGGGGGTAGACAATGAGCAGTTCTTC
. TRBD1 TRBJ2-7 TRBV7-2 CASSLVGQGYEQYF TGTGCCAGCAGCCTAGTGGGACAGGGTTACGAGCAGTACTTC
. . TRBJ1-4 TRBV30 CAWSRDSRGYEKLFF TGTGCCTGGAGTCGCGACAGCAGAGGTTACGAAAAACTGTTTTTT
once TRBD2 TRBJ2-5 TRBV5-1 CASSLGAGDFQETQYF TGCGCCAGCAGCTTGGGAGCGGGAGATTTCCAAGAGACCCAGTACTTC
. . TRBJ1-1 TRBV5-1 CASRARVGGTTEAFF TGCGCCAGCAGAGCCCGTGTCGGCGGGACCACTGAAGCTTTCTTT
. . TRBJ2-5 TRBV5-5 CASSLGWGRDTQETQYF TGTGCCAGCAGCTTGGGATGGGGGCGAGATACTCAAGAGACCCAGTACTTC
. TRBD1 TRBJ1-2 TRBV18 CASSRGQEANYGYTF TGTGCCAGCTCACGGGGACAGGAAGCTAACTATGGCTACACCTTC
. . TRBJ2-7 TRBV18 CASSRSGDGYEQYF TGTGCCAGCTCACGGTCGGGAGATGGCTACGAGCAGTACTTC
. TRBD1 TRBJ1-1 TRBV19 CASSISETGPNTEAFF TGTGCCAGTAGTATTAGTGAGACAGGGCCGAACACTGAAGCTTTCTTT
once TRBD2 TRBJ2-3 TRBV14 CASSHRGGSLTDTQYF TGTGCCAGCAGCCATCGTGGCGGGAGTCTCACAGATACGCAGTATTTT
. TRBD2 TRBJ2-3 TRBV7-3 CASSEIAGGLDTQYF TGTGCCAGCAGCGAAATAGCGGGGGGGCTAGATACGCAGTATTTT
. TRBD2 TRBJ2-2 TRBV5-8 CASSLVGTSKTTGELFF TGTGCCAGCAGCTTGGTTGGGACTAGCAAAACCACCGGGGAGCTGTTTTTT